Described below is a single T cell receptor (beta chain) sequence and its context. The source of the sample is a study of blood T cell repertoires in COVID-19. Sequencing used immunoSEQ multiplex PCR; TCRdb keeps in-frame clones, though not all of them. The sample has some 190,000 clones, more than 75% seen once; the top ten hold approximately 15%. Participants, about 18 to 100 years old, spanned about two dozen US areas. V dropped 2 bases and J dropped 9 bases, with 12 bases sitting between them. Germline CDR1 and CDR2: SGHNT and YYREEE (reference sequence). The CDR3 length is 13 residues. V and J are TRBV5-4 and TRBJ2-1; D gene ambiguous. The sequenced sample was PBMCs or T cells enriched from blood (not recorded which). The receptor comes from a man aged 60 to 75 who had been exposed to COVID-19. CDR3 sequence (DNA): TGTGCCAGCAGCTTAGACTGGAACGGTGAGCAGTTCTTC. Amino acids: CASSLDWNGEQFF.